This T cell receptor beta chain came from a study of blood T cell repertoires in COVID-19. The data were produced by immunoSEQ multiplex PCR, yet TCRdb's version contains in-frame clones alone and is incomplete. The sample lists roughly 230,000 clones, about 86% occurring once. Residents of approximately 25 US areas, aged about 18 to 95 years, made up the participants. Per the germline V gene, CDR1 is LGHNA and CDR2 is YNFKEQ. CDR3 length equals 15 residues. With V trimmed by 4 bases and J by 7 bases, 7 bases remained unmatched. The receptor was isolated from a man aged 45-65 years who had recovered from COVID-19. Sequencing was performed on PBMCs or T cells enriched from blood (not recorded which). The rearrangement uses TRBV4-2 and TRBJ2-1; 10 nucleotides match TRBD2. CDR3 protein: CASSRSGGAGNEQFF. The CDR3 nucleotides read TGTGCCAGCAGCCGGAGCGGGGGGGCCGGGAATGAGCAGTTCTTC.